This T cell receptor beta chain comes out of a study of CD8 T cells in Susac syndrome. General study findings and limits: Clonal expansion of Susac CD8+ cells peaked in TEMRA cells, and it also peaked in active patients. In total CD8+ repertoires, about 15 Susac-specific public clones were found, and several in CD8+ TEMRA repertoires.

Reverse transcription of about 0.45 to 1 ug RNA was performed with random hexamers. The amplification used immunoSEQ multiplex PCR on TCR beta CDR3; it spanned 54 Vbeta and 13 Jbeta. TCRdb fed the immunoSEQ multiplex PCR reads into MiXCR, producing one record per CDR3 protein. The repertoire holds approximately 74,000 distinct CDR3 sequences, 85% to 95% seen once, with less than 0.95% in the top ten. CD8+ and CD4+ blood T cells underwent TCR beta sequencing. The germline gives CDR1 LNHNV, CDR2 YYDKDF (reference sequence). The V segment lost 2 bases and the J segment 10 bases; nucleotides outside the gene matches: 11. CDR3 length: 14 amino acids. In the case of this clonotype: Its antigen is undetermined.

The TCR comes from a human donor with Susac syndrome. The sample comprised CD8+ T cells from PBMCs. This chain uses TRBV15 with TRBJ2-7; 7 bases line up with TRBD1. The CDR3 sequence is CATSRPSQGPRQYF. As DNA, the CDR3 is TGTGCCACCAGCAGACCCTCACAGGGGCCTCGACAGTACTTC. The variable domain in full, completed from reference TRBV15 and TRBJ2-7, reads DAMVIQNPRYQVTQFGKPVTLSCSQTLNHNVMYWYQQKSSQAPKLLFHYYDKDFNNEADTPDNFQSRRPNTSFCFLDIRSPGLGDTAMYLCATSRPSQGPRQYFGPGTRLTVT.